This is a list of T cell receptor beta chains from one sample in a study of blood T cell repertoires in COVID-19. Produced via immunoSEQ multiplex PCR; TCRdb's table is partial and in-frame only. Among some 120,000 clones listed, approximately 84% were seen once. Input material: peripheral blood. The receptors stem from a man aged 35-49 years with acute or convalescent COVID-19. Each CDR3 is given with its conserved first and last residue. A D gene is named only where the DNA matches it firmly. Not all rows give a size; the values are once, few, many and, for expanded clones, a class.

D | J | V | size | DNA | CDR3
- | TRBJ1-5 | TRBV30 | - | TGTGCCTGGAGTGCGGGATCCCCTTGGGATAGCAATCAGCCCCAGCATTTT | CAWSAGSPWDSNQPQHF
TRBD2 | TRBJ2-3 | TRBV7-9 | - | TGTGCCAGCAGCCTCAGGGATCCGGGACTAGCGGGAGCAGATACGCAGTATTTT | CASSLRDPGLAGADTQYF
TRBD2 | TRBJ2-5 | TRBV9 | - | TGTGCCAGCAGCGTAGTGGGAGGGAGCCTAGAGACCCAGTACTTC | CASSVVGGSLETQYF
TRBD1 | TRBJ1-2 | TRBV6-5 | once | TGTGCCAGCAGCCCGACAGGGTATCAACGCTACACCTTC | CASSPTGYQRYTF
TRBD2 | TRBJ2-7 | TRBV5-4 | once | TGTGCCAGCAGCTTCAGAGGGACTAGGGTCGACGAGCAGTACTTC | CASSFRGTRVDEQYF
TRBD1 | TRBJ2-7 | TRBV7-9 | - | TGTGCCAGCAGCGCCCGGGACAGAGCCTACGAGCAGTACTTC | CASSARDRAYEQYF
- | TRBJ1-2 | TRBV19 | - | TGTGCCAGTAGTTCTAATCCCAGGGCCCCCCCGGTCTATGGCTACACCTTC | CASSSNPRAPPVYGYTF
- | TRBJ2-1 | TRBV7-9 | - | TGTGCCAGCAGCTTAGCCGGGGGTTTAGGCTACAATGAGCAGTTCTTC | CASSLAGGLGYNEQFF
TRBD1 | TRBJ2-5 | TRBV5-1 | - | TGCGCCAGCAGCCCCGCGACAGGGTTGGAGACCCAGTACTTC | CASSPATGLETQYF
- | TRBJ1-3 | TRBV28 | - | TGTGCCAGCAGTTTACCCGGCAGAACGAGGGAAGGAAACACCATATATTTT | CASSLPGRTREGNTIYF
- | TRBJ2-7 | TRBV6-5 | - | TGTGCCAGCACCCCCGGGGGAATTGCGACCGAGCAGTACTTC | CASTPGGIATEQYF
- | TRBJ2-1 | TRBV7-2 | - | TGTGCCAGCAGCTCCGACTATAGAAATGAGCAGTTCTTC | CASSSDYRNEQFF
- | TRBJ2-3 | TRBV7-2 | - | TGTGCCAGCAGCTCACGGACAGTTTCAGATACGCAGTATTTT | CASSSRTVSDTQYF
TRBD1 | TRBJ2-3 | TRBV4-3 | - | TGCGCCAGCAGCCAAGAGACAGCAACAGGGGAAAGCACAGATACGCAGTATTTT | CASSQETATGESTDTQYF
TRBD1 | TRBJ2-5 | TRBV3-1/TRBV3-2 | - | TGTGCCAGCAGCCAATGGGACAGGCATCGTGAGACCCAGTACTTC | CASSQWDRHRETQYF
- | TRBJ2-1 | TRBV11-3 | - | TGTGCCAGCAGCTCCCCGTGGGGGCGCCAGGCCGGTGAGCAGTTCTTC | CASSSPWGRQAGEQFF
TRBD2 | TRBJ2-1 | TRBV6-2/TRBV6-3 | - | TGTGCCAGCAGTAGCGGGGGGGCCGGGAACAATGAGCAGTTCTTC | CASSSGGAGNNEQFF
- | TRBJ2-7 | TRBV12-3/TRBV12-4 | - | TGTGCCAGCAGTTTCGCGCTCCCCTACGAGCAGTACTTC | CASSFALPYEQYF
TRBD2 | TRBJ2-7 | TRBV2 | - | TGTGCCAGCAGTGGACTAGCGGGGTACGAGCAGTACTTC | CASSGLAGYEQYF
- | TRBJ1-1 | TRBV3-1/TRBV3-2 | - | TGTGCCAGCAGCCAGGGACTCCGGAACACTGAAGCTTTCTTT | CASSQGLRNTEAFF
- | TRBJ1-2 | TRBV10-3 | - | TGTGCCATCTTGACACCCAACTATGGCTACACCTTC | CAILTPNYGYTF
TRBD1 | TRBJ1-4 | TRBV2 | - | TGTGCCAGCAGTTCAGGGGGCGCAAATGAAAAACTGTTTTTT | CASSSGGANEKLFF
TRBD1 | TRBJ2-2 | TRBV27 | once | TGTGCCAGCACCAGACAGGGTTCGGGGGAGCTGTTTTTT | CASTRQGSGELFF
- | TRBJ1-2 | TRBV19 | few | TGTGCCAGTAGTATAGCCCTCGGGGACTATGGCTACACCTTC | CASSIALGDYGYTF
TRBD1 | TRBJ2-2 | TRBV6-6 | - | TGTGCCAGCAGCTTCCCGGGACAGGGTGGCGGGGAGCTGTTTTTT | CASSFPGQGGGELFF
- | TRBJ2-7 | TRBV5-5 | once | TGTGCCAGCAGCTTGGGCCCCGGGGATTACGAGCAGTACTTC | CASSLGPGDYEQYF
- | TRBJ1-5 | TRBV28 | few | TGTGCCAGCAGACAGGGACGGCGGCCATATAATAGCAATCAGCCCCAGCATTTT | CASRQGRRPYNSNQPQHF
- | TRBJ1-6 | TRBV6-2/TRBV6-3 | few | TGTGCCAGCAGTTACGGGGAGGGGTATTCACCCCTCCACTTT | CASSYGEGYSPLHF
TRBD1 | TRBJ1-5 | TRBV29-1 | - | TGCAGCGCCTTACAGGGGTCTGGACAGCCCCAGCATTTT | CSALQGSGQPQHF
- | TRBJ2-5 | TRBV20-1 | - | TGCAGTGCTACCGGAGGAGAGACCCAGTACTTC | CSATGGETQYF
TRBD1 | TRBJ2-2 | TRBV7-2 | - | TGTGCCAGCAGCTACTCCCGGACAGGGACCGGGGAGCTGTTTTTT | CASSYSRTGTGELFF
- | TRBJ1-1 | TRBV19 | few | TGTGCCAGTTGTAATGACAGACTTGAAGCTTTCTTT | CASCNDRLEAFF
- | TRBJ2-2 | TRBV6-6 | - | TGTGCCAGCAGTTTCTTGAACACCGGGGAGCTGTTTTTT | CASSFLNTGELFF
- | TRBJ2-5 | TRBV12-3/TRBV12-4 | once | TGTGCCAGCACCCAGGGCCGAGAGACCCAGTACTTC | CASTQGRETQYF
TRBD2 | TRBJ2-1 | TRBV4-2 | - | TGTGCCAGCAGCCAAGAGCCAACCCGAGCGGGGGGGCTCAATGAGCAGTTCTTC | CASSQEPTRAGGLNEQFF
- | TRBJ1-2 | TRBV29-1 | many | TGCAGCGTTGCTTCCCTGAGGGATGGCTACACCTTC | CSVASLRDGYTF
TRBD1 | TRBJ1-6 | TRBV25-1 | - | TGTGCCAGCAGTGATCGGACAGGCCTAGATTCACCCCTCCACTTT | CASSDRTGLDSPLHF
- | TRBJ2-5 | TRBV18 | - | TGTGCCAGCTCACAGGGAGGGACCCAGTACTTC | CASSQGGTQYF
- | TRBJ1-1 | TRBV12-5 | - | TGTGCTAGTGGTTTCGGGGGGAACACTGAAGCTTTCTTT | CASGFGGNTEAFF
- | TRBJ2-1 | TRBV7-7 | - | TGTGCTAGCAGCTTAAAGGGACATTCAACCTACAATGAGCAGTTCTTC | CASSLKGHSTYNEQFF
- | TRBJ2-5 | TRBV30 | - | TGTGCCTGGAGTCCGCTCCGGGGGACCCAGTACTTC | CAWSPLRGTQYF
- | TRBJ1-1 | TRBV25-1 | - | TGTGCCAGCAGTGTTTCAGGGCTGAACACTGAAGCTTTCTTT | CASSVSGLNTEAFF
TRBD1 | TRBJ1-4 | TRBV28 | - | TGTGCCAGCAGCCAGGGGGGAGCTAATGAAAAACTGTTTTTT | CASSQGGANEKLFF
TRBD2 | TRBJ2-1 | TRBV9 | - | TGTGCCAGCAGCGAAGGGACTAGCGGGAGTTGGTCCTACAATGAGCAGTTCTTC | CASSEGTSGSWSYNEQFF
- | TRBJ2-3 | TRBV7-8 | - | TGTGCCAGCAGCTTAGGAGATTCTGGCACAGATACGCAGTATTTT | CASSLGDSGTDTQYF
- | TRBJ2-7 | TRBV6-1 | - | TGTGCCAGCAACTCAGCCCAGGGTGATGACGAGCAGTACTTC | CASNSAQGDDEQYF
TRBD2 | TRBJ2-5 | TRBV29-1 | - | TGCAGCATGACTAGCGGAGAGACCCAGTACTTC | CSMTSGETQYF
- | TRBJ1-1 | TRBV28 | - | TGTGCCAGCAGTTTGCCGGCCCCGGGCACTGAAGCTTTCTTT | CASSLPAPGTEAFF
TRBD1 | TRBJ2-3 | TRBV6-5 | - | TGTGCCAGCAGTCGAGGACAGGGAGGAGATACGCAGTATTTT | CASSRGQGGDTQYF
TRBD2 | TRBJ2-7 | TRBV7-2 | once | TGTGCCAGCAGCTTAGGTCAAGTAGCGGGAGCCTACGAGCAGTACTTC | CASSLGQVAGAYEQYF